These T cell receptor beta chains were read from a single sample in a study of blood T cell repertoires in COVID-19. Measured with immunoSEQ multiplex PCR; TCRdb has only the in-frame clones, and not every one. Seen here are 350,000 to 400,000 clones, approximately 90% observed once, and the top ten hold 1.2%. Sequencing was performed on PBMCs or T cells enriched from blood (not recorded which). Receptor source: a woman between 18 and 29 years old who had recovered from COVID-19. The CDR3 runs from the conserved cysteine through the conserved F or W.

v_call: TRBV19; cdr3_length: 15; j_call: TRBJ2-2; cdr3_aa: CASMEYPGFTGELFF
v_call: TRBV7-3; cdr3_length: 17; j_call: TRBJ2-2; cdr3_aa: CASRPERSGYNTGELFF
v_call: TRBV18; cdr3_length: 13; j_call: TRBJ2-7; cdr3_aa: CASSPPQGDEQYF
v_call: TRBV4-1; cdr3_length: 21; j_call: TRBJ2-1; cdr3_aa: CASSQETPLAGGPGSYNEQFF
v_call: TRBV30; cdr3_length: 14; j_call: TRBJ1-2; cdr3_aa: CAWSIGGSLPGYTF
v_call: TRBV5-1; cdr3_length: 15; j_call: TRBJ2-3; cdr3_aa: CASRLAGGPTDTQYF
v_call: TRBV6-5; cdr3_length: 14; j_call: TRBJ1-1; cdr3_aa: CASTRGGIDNEAFF
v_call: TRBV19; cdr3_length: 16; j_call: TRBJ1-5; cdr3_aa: CASSKMTGGANQPQHF
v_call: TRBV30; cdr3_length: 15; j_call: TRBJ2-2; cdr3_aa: CAWSGENLATGELFF
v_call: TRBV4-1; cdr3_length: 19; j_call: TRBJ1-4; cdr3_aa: CASSQDREVGLATNEKLFF
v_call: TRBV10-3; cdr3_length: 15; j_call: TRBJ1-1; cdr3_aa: CATMGKEGLNTEAFF
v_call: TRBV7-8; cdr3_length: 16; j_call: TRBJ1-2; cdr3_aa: CASSWNGVRDFYGYTF
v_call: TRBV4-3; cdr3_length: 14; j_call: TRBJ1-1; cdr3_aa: CASSQVRGYTEAFF
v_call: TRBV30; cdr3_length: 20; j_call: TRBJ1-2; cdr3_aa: CAWSLNSPGAGKVWNYGYTF
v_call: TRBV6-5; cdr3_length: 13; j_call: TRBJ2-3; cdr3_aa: CASIYRGGDTQYF
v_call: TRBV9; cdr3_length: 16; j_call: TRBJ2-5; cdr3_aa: CASSVSPGGAQETQYF
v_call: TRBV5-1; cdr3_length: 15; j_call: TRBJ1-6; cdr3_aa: CASSAGQGYNSPLHF
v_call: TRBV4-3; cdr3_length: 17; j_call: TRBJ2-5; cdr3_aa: CASSQGRRGAVKETQYF
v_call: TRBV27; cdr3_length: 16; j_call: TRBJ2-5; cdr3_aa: CASSFLAGGLEETQYF
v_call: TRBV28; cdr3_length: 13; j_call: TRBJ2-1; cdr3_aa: CASRTGLYNEQFF
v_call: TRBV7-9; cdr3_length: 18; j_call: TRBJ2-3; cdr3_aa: CASSLVPLAGGLVDTQYF
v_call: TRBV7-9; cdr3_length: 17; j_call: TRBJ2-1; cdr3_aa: CASSLGLAGVTYNEQFF
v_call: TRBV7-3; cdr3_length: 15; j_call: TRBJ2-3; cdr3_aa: CASSLRGTKPDTQYF
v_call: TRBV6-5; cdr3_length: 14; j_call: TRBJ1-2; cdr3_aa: CASSYGDRTYGYTF
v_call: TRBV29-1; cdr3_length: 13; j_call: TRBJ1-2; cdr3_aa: CSVEGKRYYGYTF
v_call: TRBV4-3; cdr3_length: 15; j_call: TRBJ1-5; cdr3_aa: CASSQDSQGNQPQHF
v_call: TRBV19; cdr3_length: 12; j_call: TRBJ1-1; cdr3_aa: CASRGVGTEAFF
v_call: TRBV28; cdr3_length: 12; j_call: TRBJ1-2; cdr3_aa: CASSSAVWGYTF